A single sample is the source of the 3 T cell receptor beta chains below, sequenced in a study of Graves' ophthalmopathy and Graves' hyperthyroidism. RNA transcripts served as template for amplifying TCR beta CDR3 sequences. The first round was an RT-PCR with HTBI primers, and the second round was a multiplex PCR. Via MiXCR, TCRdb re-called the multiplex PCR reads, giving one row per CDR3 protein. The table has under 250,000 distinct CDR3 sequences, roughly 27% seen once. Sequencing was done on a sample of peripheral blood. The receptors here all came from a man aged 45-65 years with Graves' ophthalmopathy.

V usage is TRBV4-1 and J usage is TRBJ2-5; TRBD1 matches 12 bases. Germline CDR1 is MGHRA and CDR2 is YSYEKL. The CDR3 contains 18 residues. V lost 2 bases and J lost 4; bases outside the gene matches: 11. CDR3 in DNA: TGCGCCAGCAGCCAACTTTTCCCGGGACAGGGGGCTTCAGAGACCCAGTACTTC. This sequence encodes CASSQLFPGQGASETQYF.

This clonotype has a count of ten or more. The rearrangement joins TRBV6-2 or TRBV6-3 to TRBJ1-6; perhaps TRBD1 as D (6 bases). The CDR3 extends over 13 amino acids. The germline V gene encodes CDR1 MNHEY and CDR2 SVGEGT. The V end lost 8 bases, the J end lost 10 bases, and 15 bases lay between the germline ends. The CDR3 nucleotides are TGTGCCAGCTGGGGGCAGGCGTTCTCACCCCTCCACTTT. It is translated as CASWGQAFSPLHF.

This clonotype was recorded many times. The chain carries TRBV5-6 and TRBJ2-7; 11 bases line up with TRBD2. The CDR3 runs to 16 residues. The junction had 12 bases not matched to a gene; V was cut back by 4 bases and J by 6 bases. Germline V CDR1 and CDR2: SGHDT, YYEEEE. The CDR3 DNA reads TGTGCCAGCAGCAGGACGACAACTAGCGGGAGTGGCGAGCAGTACTTC. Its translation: CASSRTTTSGSGEQYF.